Following are 18 T cell receptor beta chains from one sample sequenced in a study of T cells in women clearing cervical HPV infection. This table comes from immunoSEQ multiplex PCR, and its TCRdb copy is limited to in-frame clones, with some not included. Its listing shows about 30,000 clones. Sequences were obtained from blood buffy coat. All receptors derive from a woman between 18 and 70 years old with a cervical HPV16 infection that either progressed to CIN3+ or cleared (not recorded which).

This chain's CDR3 is CASSPGLAGFSYEQYF. CDR3 DNA, as far as it was read: TGTGCCAGCTCACCTGGACTAGCGGGATTCTCCTACGAG. The chain carries TRBV18 and TRBJ2-7; TRBD2 matches at 12 bases. The read terminates 3 residues before the CDR3 end, so the remaining end is supplied by the germline J gene. Germline-derived CDR1 and CDR2 are KGHSH and LQKENI. V was pared by 3 bases and J by 0 bases, with 3 bases of the junction left unmatched. CDR3 length equals 16 residues. Together with reference TRBV18 and TRBJ2-7, the CDR3 gives the full variable domain: NAGVMQNPRHLVRRRGQEARLRCSPMKGHSHVYWYRQLPEEGLKFMVYLQKENIIDESGMPKERFSAEFPKEGPSILRIQQVVRGDSAAYFCASSPGLAGFSYEQYFGPGTRLTVT.

To note about this clone: The CDR3 end is not reached by the read, which stops 3 residues before it; the germline J gene fills it in. The chain uses TRBV19 and TRBJ1-4; TRBD1 might be the D (6 bases). CDR3 length: 14 residues. Germline CDR1 reads LNHDA; CDR2 reads SQIVND (reference sequence). The CDR3 loop reads CASRLTGINSPLFF. CDR3 DNA (partial): TGTGCCAGTAGACTCACAGGGATCAATTCACCA.

With respect to this clone: Coverage ceases 3 residues before the CDR3 finishes, and the germline J gene fills in the end. This chain joins TRBV6-2 or TRBV6-3 and TRBJ1-2; perhaps TRBD1 as D (5 bases). Between the trimmed V and J ends, which lost 2 bases and 3 bases, there was a span of 19 bases. This CDR3 contains 17 residues. Germline V gives CDR1 MNHEY, CDR2 SVGEGT. The sequenced CDR3 bases are TGTGCCAGCAGTTACACTATCAGGGCCTTAAGGGACTATGGC. This encodes CASSYTIRALRDYG. From start to end, the CDR3 is CASSYTIRALRDYGYTF.

The DNA read from the CDR3 is TGTGCCATCAGTGAGTCCATTGAGGGGAATCAGCCG. Its protein product is CAISESIEGNQP. The CDR3 reads in full as CAISESIEGNQPQYF. The chain has TRBV10-3 and TRBJ2-3; D tentatively reads TRBD1 or TRBD2 (5 bases each). The CDR3 end is not reached by the read, which stops 3 residues before it; the germline J gene fills it in. The CDR3 spans 15 residues. Germline V gene data show CDR1 as ENHRY and CDR2 as SYGVKD.

For this clone: Read coverage stops 3 residues before the CDR3 terminus; the germline J gene supplies the remainder. V usage is TRBV10-3 and J usage is TRBJ2-3, with D possibly TRBD2 on 6 matching bases. CDR3 size: 16 residues. V shed 5 bases and J shed 1 base, with 16 bases lying between them. Germline CDR1 and CDR2: ENHRY and SYGVKD. The CDR3 here is CAISLKGTAGTDTQYF. The CDR3 bases that were read are TGTGCCATCAGTTTGAAAGGGACTGCCGGCACAGATACG.

Regarding this clone: The read ends 3 residues before the CDR3 terminus; that terminus is restored from the germline J gene. The rearrangement joins TRBV29-1 to TRBJ2-1; D is perhaps TRBD2 (7 bases). The CDR3 extends over 14 amino acids. Per the germline V gene, CDR1 is SQVTM and CDR2 is ANQGSEA. With 7 bases removed from V and 7 bases from J, the gap between germline ends came to 20 bases. CDR3 DNA, as far as it was read: TGCAGCGCCCTGGGGGGGGCAAGTGGAAATGAG. This encodes CSALGGASGNE. The full-length CDR3 reads as CSALGGASGNEQFF.

On this clone: From the germline J gene comes the end of the CDR3, since the read stops 3 residues before it. V usage is TRBV24-1 and J usage is TRBJ2-1; 10 nucleotides match TRBD1. Germline values: CDR1 KGHDR, CDR2 SFDVKD. The CDR3 length is 17 residues. With V trimmed by 3 bases and J by 4 bases, 8 bases remained unmatched. The part of the CDR3 DNA that was read is TGTGCCACCAGTGATGCAGGACAGGGGGTAAAATACAATGAG. Its translation: CATSDAGQGVKYNE. In full, the CDR3 is CATSDAGQGVKYNEQFF.

About this clone: Read data end 3 residues before the CDR3 end; the end is taken from the germline J gene. The chain combines TRBV2 with TRBJ1-3; D gene unclear. The CDR3 runs to 15 residues. The V gene's germline CDR1 is SNHLY and CDR2 FYNNEI. V shed 3 bases and J shed 1 base, with 10 bases lying between them. CDR3 DNA (partial): TGTGCCAGCAGTGACAGCAGAGGGTCTGGAAACACC. The encoded protein is CASSDSRGSGNT. The complete CDR3 protein is CASSDSRGSGNTIYF. Full variable domain (missing parts from reference TRBV2 and TRBJ1-3): EPEVTQTPSHQVTQMGQEVILRCVPISNHLYFYWYRQILGQKVEFLVSFYNNEISEKSEIFDDQFSVERPDGSNFTLKIRSTKLEDSAMYFCASSDSRGSGNTIYFGEGSWLTVV.

With regard to this clone: The read ends 3 residues shy of where the CDR3 ends; the end is completed using the germline J gene. V gene TRBV7-3 combines with J gene TRBJ2-7, with 7 bases identical to TRBD1. Germline CDR1 SGHTA, CDR2 FQGTGA. The CDR3 sequence is 15 residues long. The junction had 7 bases not matched to a gene; V was cut back by 3 bases and J by 2 bases. This CDR3 reads CASSFFGQEPYEQYF. The part of the CDR3 DNA that was read is TGTGCCAGCAGCTTCTTTGGACAGGAGCCCTACGAG. The whole variable domain, remainder taken from reference TRBV7-3 and TRBJ2-7, is GAGVSQTPSNKVTEKGKYVELRCDPISGHTALYWYRQSLGQGPEFLIYFQGTGAADDSGLPNDRFFAVRPEGSVSTLKIQRTERGDSAVYLCASSFFGQEPYEQYFGPGTRLTVT.

Note on this clone: The observed sequence ends 3 residues before the CDR3 terminus, with the missing tail filled in from the germline J gene. The chain joins TRBV2 to TRBJ2-7; a weak D match, TRBD1 (6 bases). The CDR3 length is 18 residues. Germline lookup yields CDR1 SNHLY and CDR2 FYNNEI. Trimming shortened V by 4 bases and J by 4 bases, and 26 bases separated the two germline ends. The CDR3 loop reads CASSGTQGLGFAIYEQYF. Partial CDR3 DNA: TGTGCCAGCAGTGGCACACAGGGCTTGGGTTTCGCTATTTACGAG.

The CDR3 spells CSVDDRLNSGNTIYF. The sequenced CDR3 bases are TGCAGCGTTGACGACAGACTTAACTCTGGAAACACC. The V gene is TRBV29-1, the J gene TRBJ1-3, with a possible D match to TRBD1 (5 bases). The CDR3 goes on 3 residues after the read ends, and that part is filled in from the germline J gene. The CDR3 contains 15 residues. Trimming took 3 bases from V and 0 from J, leaving 12 bases between them. Germline values: CDR1 SQVTM, CDR2 ANQGSEA.

Concerning this clone itself: The CDR3 goes on 3 residues after the read ends, and that part is filled in from the germline J gene. V and J are TRBV18 and TRBJ1-2; D gene unclear. The CDR3 extends over 14 amino acids. CDR1 KGHSH and CDR2 LQKENI come from the germline V gene. CDR3 residues: CASSREVSPYGYTF. The CDR3 bases that were read are TGTGCCAGCTCACGTGAGGTATCCCCCTACGGG.

For this clone: The missing CDR3 end, 3 residues past where the read stops, is filled in from the germline J gene. The chain has TRBV7-9 and TRBJ2-3, with TRBD1 matching 11 bases. Germline loops: CDR1 SEHNR, CDR2 FQNEAQ (reference sequence). The V segment lost 3 bases and the J segment 5 bases; nucleotides outside the gene matches: 4. The CDR3 covers 15 residues. The CDR3 loop is CASSLPGQGVDTQYF. Incomplete CDR3 DNA: TGTGCCAGCAGCTTGCCGGGACAGGGGGTAGATACG.

As regards this clone: The observed sequence ends 3 residues before the CDR3 terminus, with the missing tail filled in from the germline J gene. The chain employs TRBV5-1 and TRBJ1-1, with D tentatively TRBD1 (6 bases). Germline lookup yields CDR1 SGHRS and CDR2 YFSETQ. The CDR3 extends over 15 amino acids. Trimming left V 5 bases short and J 0 bases short, with 14 bases between. Incomplete CDR3 DNA: TGCGCCAGCAGGGTGGGACACCTCATGAACACTGAA. Its protein product is CASRVGHLMNTE. The full CDR3 reads CASRVGHLMNTEAFF.

A remark on this clone: The CDR3 extends 3 residues past the end of the read, so its final part is completed from the germline J gene. The chain carries TRBV19 and TRBJ2-2, with D perhaps matching TRBD1 (6 bases). This CDR3 comprises 16 residues. Per the germline V gene, CDR1 is LNHDA and CDR2 is SQIVND (reference sequence). CDR3 DNA (partial): TGTGCCAGTAGTATCTTGTCGGACAGCACTAATGAAAAG. Amino acids: CASSILSDSTNEK. The whole CDR3 reads CASSILSDSTNEKLFF.

Of note for this clone: The sequenced fragment ends 3 residues before the CDR3 boundary, so the rest is inferred from the germline J gene. This sequence joins TRBV5-4 and TRBJ2-1, with D uncertain. Trimming pared 4 bases from V and 7 bases from J, leaving 6 bases between. The CDR3 is 11 amino acids. In germline, CDR1 is SGHNT, CDR2 YYREEE (reference sequence). This CDR3 is CASSLGNEQFF. CDR3 DNA, as far as it was read: TGTGCCAGCAGCCTCGGTAATGAG. The full variable domain, its missing parts supplied by reference TRBV5-4 and TRBJ2-1, is ETGVTQSPTHLIKTRGQQVTLRCSSQSGHNTVSWYQQALGQGPQFIFQYYREEENGRGNFPPRFSGLQFPNYSSELNVNALELDDSALYLCASSLGNEQFFGPGTRLTVL.

With regard to this clone: The sequenced fragment ends 3 residues before the CDR3 boundary, so the rest is inferred from the germline J gene. The J gene is TRBJ2-7, the V gene TRBV6-2 or TRBV6-3, with 8 bases that match TRBD1. Germline V CDR1 and CDR2: MNHEY, SVGEGT. Trimming took 5 bases from V and 6 from J; bases not matched to a gene: 9. The CDR3 spans 14 residues. The CDR3 DNA, read in part, is TGTGCCAGCAGTCTTTGGACAGGGTTGTTCGAG. It translates to CASSLWTGLFE. Given in full, the CDR3 is CASSLWTGLFEQYF.

About this clone: The CDR3 extends 3 residues past the end of the read, so its final part is completed from the germline J gene. The chain has TRBV20-1 and TRBJ2-1, with 14 bases matching TRBD2. CDR3 length: 19 residues. From germline, CDR1 is DFQATT and CDR2 SNEGSKA (reference sequence). V gave up 0 bases and J gave up 2 bases; unmatched junction bases: 9. CDR3 sequence: CSARDEGRLAGGPYNEQFF. CDR3 bases read: TGCAGTGCTAGAGATGAGGGGAGACTAGCGGGAGGGCCCTACAATGAG.